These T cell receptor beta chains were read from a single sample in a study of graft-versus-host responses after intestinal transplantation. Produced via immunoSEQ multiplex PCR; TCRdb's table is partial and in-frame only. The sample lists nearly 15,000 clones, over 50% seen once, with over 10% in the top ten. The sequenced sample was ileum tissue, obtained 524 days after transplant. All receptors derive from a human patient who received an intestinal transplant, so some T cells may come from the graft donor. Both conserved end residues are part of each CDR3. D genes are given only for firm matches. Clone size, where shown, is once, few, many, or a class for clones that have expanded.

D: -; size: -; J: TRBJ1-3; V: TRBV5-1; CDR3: CASSFDSSGNTIYF; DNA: TGCGCCAGCAGCTTCGACAGCTCTGGAAACACCATATATTTT
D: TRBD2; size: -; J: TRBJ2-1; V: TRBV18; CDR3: CASSPSQGTGGDEQFF; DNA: TGTGCCAGCTCACCCTCCCAGGGGACGGGAGGGGATGAGCAGTTCTTC
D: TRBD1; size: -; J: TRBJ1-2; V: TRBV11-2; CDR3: CASSFGQGDSNYGYTF; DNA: TGTGCCAGCAGCTTTGGACAGGGGGACTCTAACTATGGCTACACCTTC
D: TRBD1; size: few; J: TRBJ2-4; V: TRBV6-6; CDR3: CASSYGQGKNIQYF; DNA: TGTGCCAGCAGTTACGGACAGGGGAAAAACATTCAGTACTTC
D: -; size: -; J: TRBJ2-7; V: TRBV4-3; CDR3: CASSQDLGQGLYEQYF; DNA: TGCGCCAGCAGCCAAGATCTGGGGCAGGGGCTCTACGAGCAGTACTTC
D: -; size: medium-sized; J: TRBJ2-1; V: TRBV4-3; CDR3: CASSQTQVPNEQFF; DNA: TGCGCCAGCAGCCAGACACAGGTCCCCAATGAGCAGTTCTTC
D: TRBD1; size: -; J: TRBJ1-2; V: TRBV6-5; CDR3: CASRQGVDYGYTF; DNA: TGTGCCAGCAGACAGGGGGTCGACTATGGCTACACCTTC
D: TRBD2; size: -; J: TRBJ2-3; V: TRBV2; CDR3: CASSRGLRGAGTDTQYF; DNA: TGTGCCAGCAGTAGGGGACTACGCGGAGCGGGCACAGATACGCAGTATTTT
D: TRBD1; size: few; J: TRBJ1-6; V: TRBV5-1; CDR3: CASSGAAGTGSSPLHF; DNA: TGCGCCAGCAGCGGCGCCGCCGGGACAGGGAGTTCACCCCTCCACTTT
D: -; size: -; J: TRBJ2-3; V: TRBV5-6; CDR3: CASTLHQPGTQYF; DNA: TGTGCCAGCACCTTACATCAGCCGGGTACGCAGTATTTT
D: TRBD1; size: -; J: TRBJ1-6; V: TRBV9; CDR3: CASSVTTGGMNSPLHF; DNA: TGTGCCAGCAGCGTAACAACAGGGGGGATGAATTCACCCCTCCACTTT
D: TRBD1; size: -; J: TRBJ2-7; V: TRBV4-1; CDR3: CASSQDPGQGLIEQYF; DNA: TGCGCCAGCAGCCAAGATCCTGGACAGGGGTTGATCGAGCAGTACTTC
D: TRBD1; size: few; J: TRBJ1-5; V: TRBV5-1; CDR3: CASSPGQGDQPQHF; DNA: TGCGCCAGCAGCCCGGGACAGGGGGATCAGCCCCAGCATTTT
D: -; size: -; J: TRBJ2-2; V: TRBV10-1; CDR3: CASSDRVGTGELFF; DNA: TGCGCCAGCAGTGACAGGGTGGGCACCGGGGAGCTGTTTTTT
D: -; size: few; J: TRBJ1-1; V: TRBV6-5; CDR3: CASSYWGSEAFF; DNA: TGTGCCAGCAGTTACTGGGGCTCTGAAGCTTTCTTT
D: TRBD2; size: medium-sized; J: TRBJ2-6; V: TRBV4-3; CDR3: CASSRLPLGLAALKAGANVLTF; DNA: TGCGCCAGCAGCCGCTTACCCCTGGGGCTAGCGGCTTTAAAAGCTGGGGCCAACGTCCTGACTTTC
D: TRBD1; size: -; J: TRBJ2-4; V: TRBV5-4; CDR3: CASSPPGQGENIQYF; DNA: TGTGCCAGCAGCCCCCCGGGACAGGGGGAAAACATTCAGTACTTC
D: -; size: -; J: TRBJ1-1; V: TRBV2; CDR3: CASSVEGGGTEAFF; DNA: TGTGCCAGCAGTGTGGAGGGAGGTGGGACTGAAGCTTTCTTT
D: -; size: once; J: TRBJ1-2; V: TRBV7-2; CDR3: CASSLDRDGYTF; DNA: TGTGCCAGCAGCTTAGACAGGGATGGCTACACCTTC
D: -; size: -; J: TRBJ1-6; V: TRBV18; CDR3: CASSPFSGGENSPLHF; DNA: TGTGCCAGCTCACCATTTAGCGGGGGTGAGAATTCACCCCTCCACTTT
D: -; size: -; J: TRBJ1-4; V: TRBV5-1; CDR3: CASSPNSPNEKLFF; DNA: TGCGCCAGCAGCCCGAACAGTCCTAATGAAAAACTGTTTTTT
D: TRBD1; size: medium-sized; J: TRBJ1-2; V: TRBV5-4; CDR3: CASTFPGQGKDGYTF; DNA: TGTGCCAGCACTTTTCCGGGACAGGGAAAGGATGGCTACACCTTC
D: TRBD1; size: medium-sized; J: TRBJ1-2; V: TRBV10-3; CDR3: CATRGTALPTNYGYTF; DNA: TGTGCCACCAGGGGGACAGCCCTACCTACTAACTATGGCTACACCTTC
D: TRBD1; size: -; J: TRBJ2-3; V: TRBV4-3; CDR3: CASSQRDRDSFPDTQYF; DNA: TGCGCCAGCAGCCAGCGGGACAGGGATTCTTTCCCAGATACGCAGTATTTT
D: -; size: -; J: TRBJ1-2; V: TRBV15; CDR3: CATSRDLGREVGYTF; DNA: TGTGCCACCAGCAGAGATCTGGGCAGGGAAGTTGGCTACACCTTC
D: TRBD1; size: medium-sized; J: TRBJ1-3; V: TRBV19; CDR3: CASSRDRAGNTIYF; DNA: TGTGCCAGTAGTAGGGACAGGGCTGGAAACACCATATATTTT
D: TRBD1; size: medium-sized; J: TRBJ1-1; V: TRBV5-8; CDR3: CASSRTGDTAFF; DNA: TGTGCCAGCAGCAGGACAGGGGATACGGCTTTCTTT
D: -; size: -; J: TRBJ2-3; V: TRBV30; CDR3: CAWNPGSDTQYF; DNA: TGTGCCTGGAACCCGGGGAGTGATACGCAGTATTTT
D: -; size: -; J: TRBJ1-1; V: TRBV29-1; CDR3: CSVRKGVTEAFF; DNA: TGCAGCGTCCGAAAGGGGGTCACTGAAGCTTTCTTT
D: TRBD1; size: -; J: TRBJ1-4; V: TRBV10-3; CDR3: CAISPDRLGANEKLFF; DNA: TGTGCCATCAGCCCGGACAGGCTAGGGGCTAATGAAAAACTGTTTTTT
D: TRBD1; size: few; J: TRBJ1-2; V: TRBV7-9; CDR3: CASSPGTGGNNGYTF; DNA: TGTGCCAGCAGCCCCGGGACAGGGGGAAATAATGGCTACACCTTC
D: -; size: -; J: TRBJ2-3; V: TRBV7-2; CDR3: CASSLGGGWGWTDTQYF; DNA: TGTGCCAGCAGCTTAGGCGGAGGGTGGGGGTGGACAGATACGCAGTATTTT
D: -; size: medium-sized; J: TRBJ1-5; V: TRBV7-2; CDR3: CASSKDFGRPQHF; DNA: TGTGCCAGCAGCAAAGATTTTGGGCGGCCCCAGCATTTT
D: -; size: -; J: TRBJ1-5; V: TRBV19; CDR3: CASRAGGSSNQPQHF; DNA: TGTGCCAGTAGGGCGGGGGGTAGTAGCAATCAGCCCCAGCATTTT
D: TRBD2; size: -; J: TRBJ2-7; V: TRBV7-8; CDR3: CASSLVGTSGSYEQYF; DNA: TGTGCCAGCAGCTTAGTAGGGACTAGCGGCTCCTACGAGCAGTACTTC
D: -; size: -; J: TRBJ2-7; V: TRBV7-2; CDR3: CASSLGGQGGYEQYF; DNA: TGTGCCAGCAGCTTAGGGGGACAAGGGGGCTACGAGCAGTACTTC
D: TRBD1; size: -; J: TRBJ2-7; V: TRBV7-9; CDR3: CASSLYQDREQYF; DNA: TGTGCCAGCAGCTTATATCAGGACAGGGAACAGTACTTC